The clone carrying this TCR beta chain has at least ten counts. Its antigen is unknown. TCRdb reanalysed the 5' RACE reads using MiXCR and keeps one entry per CDR3 protein. The sample contains a few hundred thousand distinct CDR3 sequences, about 4% of which appear only once. The record originates from a study of T cells after yellow fever vaccination. Findings and caveats of the study: A small share of clonotypes appeared in both CD4 and CD8 compartments.

CDR3 size: 14 residues. Between the trimmed V and J ends, which lost 3 bases and 7 bases, there was a span of 14 bases. Germline CDR1 and CDR2: SGHDT and YYEEEE. The material sequenced was PBMCs, taken 5 days after the yellow fever booster vaccination. V usage is TRBV5-6 and J usage is TRBJ1-5; D might be TRBD1 (6 bases). The clonotype originates from a man younger than 30 who received the YFV17D yellow fever vaccine. The CDR3 protein is CASSSRGGGQPQHF. In nucleotides, the CDR3 is TGTGCCAGCAGCTCGCGAGGGGGGGGACAGCCCCAGCATTTT.